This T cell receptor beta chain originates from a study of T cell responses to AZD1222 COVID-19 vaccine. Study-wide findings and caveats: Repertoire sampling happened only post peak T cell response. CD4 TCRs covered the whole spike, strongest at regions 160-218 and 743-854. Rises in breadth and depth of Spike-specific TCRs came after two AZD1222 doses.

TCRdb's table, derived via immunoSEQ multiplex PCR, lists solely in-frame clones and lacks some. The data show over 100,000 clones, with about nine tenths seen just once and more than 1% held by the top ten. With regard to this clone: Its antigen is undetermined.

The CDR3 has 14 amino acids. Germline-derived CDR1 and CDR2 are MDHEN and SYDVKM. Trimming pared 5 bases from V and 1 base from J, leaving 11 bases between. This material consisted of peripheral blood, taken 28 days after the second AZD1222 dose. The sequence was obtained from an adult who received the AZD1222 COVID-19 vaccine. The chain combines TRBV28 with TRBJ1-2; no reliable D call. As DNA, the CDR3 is TGTGCCAGCAGTCCCGACACGGTTAACTATGGCTACACCTTC. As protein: CASSPDTVNYGYTF.